These T cell receptor beta chains were read from a single sample in a study of breast tumors, draining lymph nodes, adjacent tissues. One entry per CDR3 protein, called by TCRdb with MiXCR from the multiplex PCR reads. The data contain approximately 130,000 distinct CDR3 sequences, under 25% of them singletons. The sample was axillary lymph node tissue. The receptors come from a female donor with breast cancer. Some clones in this sample may be carry-over from other donors' samples. Each CDR3 is given with its conserved first and last residue. The D gene is left open where the match is weak. Only part of the rows carry a size: once, few, many, or a class if the clone is expanded.

clone size: -; CDR3 length: 15; V gene: TRBV3-1; D gene: TRBD2; CDR3 protein: CASRASGSSTDTQYF
clone size: -; CDR3 length: 16; V gene: TRBV18; D gene: -; CDR3 protein: CASSPPVSGQTHGYTF
clone size: many; CDR3 length: 15; V gene: TRBV11-2; D gene: -; CDR3 protein: CASSPGTTNTGELFF
clone size: many; CDR3 length: 13; V gene: TRBV6-1; D gene: -; CDR3 protein: CASRSYSGNTIYF
clone size: many; CDR3 length: 12; V gene: TRBV20-1; D gene: -; CDR3 protein: CSAEGRLETQYF
clone size: -; CDR3 length: 16; V gene: TRBV4-2; D gene: -; CDR3 protein: CASSQDLIGAKNIQYF
clone size: many; CDR3 length: 15; V gene: TRBV4-1; D gene: -; CDR3 protein: CASSQGDTLRETQYF
clone size: many; CDR3 length: 17; V gene: TRBV11-2; D gene: -; CDR3 protein: CASSQDRRSATNEKLFF
clone size: many; CDR3 length: 14; V gene: TRBV20-1; D gene: -; CDR3 protein: CSARDPGAKETQYF
clone size: -; CDR3 length: 12; V gene: TRBV10-3; D gene: -; CDR3 protein: CATGTPGGEQYF
clone size: -; CDR3 length: 17; V gene: TRBV19; D gene: TRBD2; CDR3 protein: CASSSGLAGVIYNEQVF
clone size: many; CDR3 length: 14; V gene: TRBV5-8; D gene: -; CDR3 protein: CASSLGGPRDEQYF
clone size: -; CDR3 length: 15; V gene: TRBV29-1; D gene: TRBD2; CDR3 protein: CSPTLAGNTYNGQFF
clone size: many; CDR3 length: 15; V gene: TRBV30; D gene: -; CDR3 protein: CAWGALTTKRDEQFF
clone size: many; CDR3 length: 15; V gene: TRBV7-9; D gene: TRBD2; CDR3 protein: CASSLALASGETQYF
clone size: many; CDR3 length: 13; V gene: TRBV7-9; D gene: TRBD1; CDR3 protein: CASSWTGPYEQYF
clone size: many; CDR3 length: 14; V gene: TRBV30; D gene: TRBD1; CDR3 protein: CAWRDRGSSYEQYF
clone size: many; CDR3 length: 11; V gene: TRBV5-8; D gene: -; CDR3 protein: CASSLSNEQFF
clone size: many; CDR3 length: 14; V gene: TRBV7-8; D gene: TRBD1; CDR3 protein: CASSSDRGSYEQYF
clone size: many; CDR3 length: 12; V gene: TRBV2; D gene: -; CDR3 protein: CASRRDTYEQYF
clone size: many; CDR3 length: 16; V gene: TRBV20-1; D gene: -; CDR3 protein: CSARPPSAGTQETQYF
clone size: few; CDR3 length: 14; V gene: TRBV28; D gene: TRBD2; CDR3 protein: CATLGRAWAGELFF
clone size: many; CDR3 length: 15; V gene: TRBV5-4; D gene: TRBD2; CDR3 protein: CASTVGRGRTDTQYF
clone size: -; CDR3 length: 14; V gene: TRBV11-2; D gene: TRBD2; CDR3 protein: CASSLEVGLAGVDF
clone size: many; CDR3 length: 15; V gene: TRBV2; D gene: -; CDR3 protein: CASSEEPGGPYEQYF
clone size: -; CDR3 length: 19; V gene: TRBV27; D gene: -; CDR3 protein: CASSLFDRTNPKNTGELFF
clone size: many; CDR3 length: 13; V gene: TRBV5-4; D gene: -; CDR3 protein: CASSTQGSDTQYF
clone size: many; CDR3 length: 16; V gene: TRBV6-2/TRBV6-3; D gene: -; CDR3 protein: CASSIRPGAGWYEQYF
clone size: few; CDR3 length: 18; V gene: TRBV3-1; D gene: TRBD2; CDR3 protein: CASSQDSFGGIDHNEQFF
clone size: many; CDR3 length: 15; V gene: TRBV28; D gene: -; CDR3 protein: CASSLICSGYYEQYF
clone size: many; CDR3 length: 15; V gene: TRBV20-1; D gene: -; CDR3 protein: CSARAPSTSPDTQYF
clone size: many; CDR3 length: 15; V gene: TRBV5-1; D gene: TRBD1; CDR3 protein: CASSFEGQTKYEQYF
clone size: many; CDR3 length: 13; V gene: TRBV18; D gene: -; CDR3 protein: CASSPSWGNEQFF
clone size: few; CDR3 length: 14; V gene: TRBV28; D gene: TRBD2; CDR3 protein: CASSASGRVYEQYF
clone size: many; CDR3 length: 14; V gene: TRBV28; D gene: TRBD1; CDR3 protein: CASSRDRGVDGYTF
clone size: -; CDR3 length: 16; V gene: TRBV27; D gene: -; CDR3 protein: CASSSFRGANTGELFF
clone size: many; CDR3 length: 15; V gene: TRBV19; D gene: -; CDR3 protein: CASSSYRAPDQPQHF
clone size: many; CDR3 length: 15; V gene: TRBV7-2; D gene: -; CDR3 protein: CASSITGTSPYEQYF
clone size: many; CDR3 length: 12; V gene: TRBV20-1; D gene: -; CDR3 protein: CSARGGNQPQHF
clone size: many; CDR3 length: 18; V gene: TRBV24-1; D gene: TRBD1; CDR3 protein: CATSDTGQDSPGANVLTF
clone size: many; CDR3 length: 14; V gene: TRBV11-3; D gene: -; CDR3 protein: CASSLEGRSGELFF
clone size: -; CDR3 length: 15; V gene: TRBV20-1; D gene: -; CDR3 protein: CSAREFGRMNTEAFF
clone size: many; CDR3 length: 15; V gene: TRBV5-1; D gene: -; CDR3 protein: CASSLDGSPGNEQFF
clone size: many; CDR3 length: 15; V gene: TRBV24-1; D gene: TRBD2; CDR3 protein: CATSDPGTSGREQFF
clone size: -; CDR3 length: 12; V gene: TRBV5-6; D gene: -; CDR3 protein: CASSFGVYEQYF
clone size: many; CDR3 length: 13; V gene: TRBV12-3/TRBV12-4; D gene: -; CDR3 protein: CASSLDAFYGYTF
clone size: many; CDR3 length: 15; V gene: TRBV19; D gene: -; CDR3 protein: CASSIPAGSYNEQFF
clone size: many; CDR3 length: 14; V gene: TRBV27; D gene: TRBD2; CDR3 protein: CASRPSGGRNEQYF
clone size: -; CDR3 length: 14; V gene: TRBV18; D gene: -; CDR3 protein: CASSRLQGYNEQFF
clone size: many; CDR3 length: 14; V gene: TRBV20-1; D gene: -; CDR3 protein: CSARATTGKETQYF
clone size: many; CDR3 length: 14; V gene: TRBV7-2; D gene: -; CDR3 protein: CASSLGTGTGELFF
clone size: many; CDR3 length: 13; V gene: TRBV7-9; D gene: -; CDR3 protein: CASSSQGPGELFF
clone size: many; CDR3 length: 12; V gene: TRBV30; D gene: -; CDR3 protein: CAWTDSGNTIYF
clone size: many; CDR3 length: 14; V gene: TRBV30; D gene: -; CDR3 protein: CAWSIRITNYGYTF
clone size: many; CDR3 length: 14; V gene: TRBV7-2; D gene: -; CDR3 protein: CASSVRWQGDEQFF